This is a list of T cell receptor beta chains from one sample in a study of blood T cell repertoires in COVID-19. This table comes from immunoSEQ multiplex PCR, and its TCRdb copy is limited to in-frame clones, with some not included. The repertoire holds 250,000 to 300,000 clones, with roughly nine tenths as singletons. The sample was PBMCs or T cells enriched from blood (not recorded which). These receptors were collected from a woman in her forties or fifties who had been exposed to COVID-19. The CDR3 runs from the conserved cysteine through the conserved F or W. D genes are given only for firm matches. The size entry is marked missing in some rows and otherwise reads once, few, many or a size class.

V gene	J gene	clone size	D gene	CDR3 protein	CDR3 DNA
TRBV5-6	TRBJ2-7	.	.	CASSLSGDHYEQYF	TGTGCCAGCAGCTTATCCGGGGATCACTACGAGCAGTACTTC
TRBV7-2	TRBJ2-1	.	TRBD2	CASSLVGLAGGPEQFF	TGTGCCAGCAGCTTAGTCGGTCTAGCGGGGGGGCCGGAGCAGTTCTTC
TRBV11-3	TRBJ2-1	.	TRBD2	CASSLRLAAYNEQFF	TGTGCCAGCAGCCTCAGACTAGCGGCTTACAATGAGCAGTTCTTC
TRBV28	TRBJ1-1	.	TRBD1	CASREGARTEAFF	TGTGCCAGCAGGGAGGGGGCGCGGACTGAAGCTTTCTTT
TRBV11-2	TRBJ2-2	once	TRBD2	CASSPLLRGGRVTAAELFF	TGTGCCAGCAGCCCCCTGTTGCGGGGGGGCCGGGTGACTGCGGCGGAGCTGTTTTTT
TRBV5-1	TRBJ1-1	.	.	CASSLGGGITEAFF	TGCGCCAGCAGCTTGGGGGGAGGTATCACTGAAGCTTTCTTT
TRBV3-1/TRBV3-2	TRBJ2-5	.	.	CASSQELGPQETQYF	TGTGCCAGCAGCCAAGAACTGGGGCCCCAAGAGACCCAGTACTTC
TRBV7-2	TRBJ1-2	.	.	CASSLGARDRNYGYTF	TGTGCCAGCAGCTTGGGGGCCAGGGATAGAAACTATGGCTACACCTTC
TRBV3-1/TRBV3-2	TRBJ1-4	.	.	CASRQDSFATNEKLFF	TGTGCCAGCAGACAGGATTCTTTTGCAACTAATGAAAAACTGTTTTTT
TRBV27	TRBJ2-2	.	TRBD2	CASSLGLAGVGELFF	TGTGCCAGCAGTTTGGGACTAGCGGGGGTAGGGGAGCTGTTTTTT
TRBV7-2	TRBJ1-2	once	.	CAGAGSPPMRGYTF	TGTGCCGGGGCAGGGTCCCCCCCGATGCGGGGCTACACCTTC
TRBV30	TRBJ2-3	many	.	CAWSHTTLDTQYF	TGTGCCTGGAGTCACACTACGTTAGATACGCAGTATTTT
TRBV29-1	TRBJ2-2	.	.	CSVEGEDSREAGELFF	TGCAGCGTTGAAGGCGAGGACAGCCGTGAGGCCGGGGAGCTGTTTTTT
TRBV30	TRBJ1-2	.	.	CAWELGYGYTF	TGTGCCTGGGAGCTCGGCTATGGCTACACCTTC
TRBV9	TRBJ1-2	.	.	CASSRAQENYGYTF	TGTGCCAGCAGCCGCGCACAGGAGAACTATGGCTACACCTTC
TRBV11-1	TRBJ1-1	.	TRBD1	CASSLRAPGGTEAFF	TGTGCCAGCAGCCTCCGGGCGCCAGGGGGCACTGAAGCTTTCTTT
TRBV9	TRBJ2-2	.	.	CASSVSGAGELFF	TGTGCCAGCAGCGTTTCGGGGGCCGGGGAGCTGTTTTTT
TRBV5-1	TRBJ2-1	.	.	CASSLAQGYYNEQFF	TGCGCCAGCAGCTTGGCTCAGGGGTACTACAATGAGCAGTTCTTC
TRBV19	TRBJ2-1	.	TRBD2	CASTYGTSGGRAEQFF	TGTGCCAGTACCTACGGGACTAGCGGGGGCCGGGCTGAGCAGTTCTTC
TRBV29-1	TRBJ2-1	.	TRBD1	CSVAEQGMRNEQFF	TGCAGCGTGGCAGAACAGGGGATGAGGAATGAGCAGTTCTTC
TRBV2	TRBJ1-5	.	.	CASTGYSNQPQHF	TGTGCCAGCACAGGGTATAGCAATCAGCCCCAGCATTTT
TRBV6-5	TRBJ1-4	.	TRBD1	CATNRGVNEKLFF	TGTGCCACCAACAGGGGGGTTAATGAAAAACTGTTTTTT
TRBV2	TRBJ1-4	once	.	CASSGSRANEKLFF	TGTGCCAGCAGTGGGTCCAGGGCTAATGAAAAACTGTTTTTT
TRBV28	TRBJ1-1	.	.	CASSLGNRKNTEAFF	TGTGCCAGCAGTTTAGGAAACAGGAAGAACACTGAAGCTTTCTTT
TRBV27	TRBJ1-1	.	.	CASGGLLNTEAFF	TGTGCCAGCGGGGGGTTATTGAACACTGAAGCTTTCTTT
TRBV18	TRBJ1-1	.	.	CASSRGAEAFF	TGTGCCAGCTCGCGCGGCGCTGAAGCTTTCTTT
TRBV5-6	TRBJ2-7	.	.	CASSSQSRYEQYF	TGTGCCAGCAGCTCCCAATCGCGCTACGAGCAGTACTTC
TRBV6-5	TRBJ2-1	.	TRBD1	CASRPDRGPGEQFF	TGTGCCAGCAGGCCGGACAGGGGGCCGGGAGAGCAGTTCTTC
TRBV28	TRBJ2-1	.	TRBD1	CASRNRGPPTPREQFF	TGTGCCAGCAGAAACAGGGGGCCACCGACCCCGCGGGAGCAGTTCTTC
TRBV19	TRBJ2-1	.	.	CASTEGYNEQFF	TGTGCCAGTACGGAGGGTTACAATGAGCAGTTCTTC
TRBV10-3	TRBJ2-3	.	TRBD2	CAISESVSGGTDTQYF	TGTGCCATCAGTGAGTCGGTTAGCGGGGGGACAGATACGCAGTATTTT
TRBV4-1	TRBJ1-4	.	.	CASSQSPRSTNEKLFF	TGCGCCAGCAGCCAGAGCCCAAGATCAACTAATGAAAAACTGTTTTTT
TRBV3-1/TRBV3-2	TRBJ1-1	.	.	CASSHRTVDTEAFF	TGTGCCAGCAGCCACAGGACTGTTGACACTGAAGCTTTCTTT
TRBV5-6	TRBJ2-1	.	.	CASSLGQAHNEQFF	TGTGCCAGCAGCTTGGGACAGGCGCACAATGAGCAGTTCTTC
TRBV28	TRBJ1-2	.	TRBD1	CASSTWTGGNYGYTF	TGTGCCAGCAGTACCTGGACAGGCGGAAACTATGGCTACACCTTC